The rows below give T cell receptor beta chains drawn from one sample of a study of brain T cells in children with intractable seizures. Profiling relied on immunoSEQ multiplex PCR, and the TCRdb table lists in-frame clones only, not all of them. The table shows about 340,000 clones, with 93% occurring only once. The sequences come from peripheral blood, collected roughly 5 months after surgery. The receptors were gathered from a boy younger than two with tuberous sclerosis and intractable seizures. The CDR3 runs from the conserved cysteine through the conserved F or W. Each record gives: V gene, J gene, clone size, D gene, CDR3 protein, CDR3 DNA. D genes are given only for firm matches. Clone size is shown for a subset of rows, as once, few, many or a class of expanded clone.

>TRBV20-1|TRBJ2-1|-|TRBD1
CSAWDRNEQFF
TGCAGTGCGTGGGACAGGAATGAGCAGTTCTTC
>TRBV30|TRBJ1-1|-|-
CAWMNGRSEAFF
TGTGCCTGGATGAACGGTCGCTCGGAAGCTTTCTTT
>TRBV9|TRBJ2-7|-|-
CASSPRTVTYEQYF
TGTGCCAGCAGCCCGAGAACCGTTACCTACGAGCAGTACTTC
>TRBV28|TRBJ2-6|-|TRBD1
CASSGGQPIGSGANVLTF
TGTGCCAGCAGTGGGGGACAGCCCATAGGCTCTGGGGCCAACGTCCTGACTTTC
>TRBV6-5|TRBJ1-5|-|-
CASSPDRYSNQPQHF
TGTGCCAGCAGCCCCGACAGATACAGCAATCAGCCCCAGCATTTT
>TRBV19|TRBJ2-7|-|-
CASSAAGTPAYEQYF
TGTGCCAGTAGCGCCGCCGGGACCCCAGCCTACGAGCAGTACTTC
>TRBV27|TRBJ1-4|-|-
CASRGVLSNEKLFF
TGTGCCAGCAGGGGGGTCCTCTCTAATGAAAAACTGTTTTTT
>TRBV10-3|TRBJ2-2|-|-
CAISSSDTGELFF
TGTGCCATCAGTAGTAGTGACACCGGGGAGCTGTTTTTT
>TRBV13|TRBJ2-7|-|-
CASSLFGSPNEQYF
TGTGCCAGCAGCTTATTTGGCTCACCTAACGAGCAGTACTTC
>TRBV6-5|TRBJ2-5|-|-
CASSYIGGGETQYF
TGTGCCAGCAGTTACATCGGAGGGGGGGAGACCCAGTACTTC
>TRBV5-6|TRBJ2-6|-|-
CASSLGARVVSGANVLTF
TGTGCCAGCAGCTTGGGCGCCCGGGTCGTGTCTGGGGCCAACGTCCTGACTTTC
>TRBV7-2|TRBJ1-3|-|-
CASRGGGQSGNTIYF
TGTGCCAGCAGAGGGGGGGGCCAGTCCGGAAACACCATATATTTT
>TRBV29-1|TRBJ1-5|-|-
CSVGQGGLNQPQHF
TGCAGCGTTGGGCAGGGAGGCCTCAATCAGCCCCAGCATTTT
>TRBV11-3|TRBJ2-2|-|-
CASSLRRPTDTGELFF
TGTGCCAGCAGCTTAAGGCGGCCGACGGACACCGGGGAGCTGTTTTTT
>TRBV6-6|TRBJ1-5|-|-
CASSYPTHRDNQPQHF
TGTGCCAGCAGTTACCCCACCCACAGAGACAATCAGCCCCAGCATTTT
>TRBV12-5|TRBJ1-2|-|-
CASGLPRGYGYTF
TGTGCTAGTGGTTTGCCGCGGGGCTATGGCTACACCTTC
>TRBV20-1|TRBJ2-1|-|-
CSARVTNEQFF
TGCAGTGCTAGAGTAACAAATGAGCAGTTCTTC
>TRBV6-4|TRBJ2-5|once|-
CASSAVGSLETQYF
TGTGCCAGCTCGGCGGTCGGGTCTCTAGAGACCCAGTACTTC
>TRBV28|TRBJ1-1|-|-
CASSLSGQVTFF
TGTGCCAGCAGTTTAAGTGGGCAAGTAACTTTCTTT
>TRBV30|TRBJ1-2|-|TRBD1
CAWSATGVGYTF
TGTGCCTGGAGTGCTACAGGGGTCGGCTACACCTTC
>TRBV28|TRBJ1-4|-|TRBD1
CASSLETGGEETNEKLFF
TGTGCCAGCAGTTTAGAGACAGGGGGAGAAGAAACTAATGAAAAACTGTTTTTT
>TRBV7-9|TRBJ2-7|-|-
CASSPTTSYEQYF
TGTGCCAGCAGCCCTACAACCTCCTACGAGCAGTACTTC
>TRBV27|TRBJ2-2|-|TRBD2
CASSTSAGSLTGELFF
TGTGCCAGCAGTACTAGCGCCGGCAGCCTCACCGGGGAGCTGTTTTTT
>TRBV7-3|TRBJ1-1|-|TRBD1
CASSSPGGGEAFF
TGTGCCAGCAGCTCACCAGGGGGAGGAGAGGCTTTCTTT
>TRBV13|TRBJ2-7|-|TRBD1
CASSGQGPHEQYF
TGTGCCAGTTCGGGACAGGGCCCCCACGAGCAGTACTTC
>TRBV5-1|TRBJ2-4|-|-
CASSSKPYRLAKNIQYF
TGCGCCAGCAGCTCAAAACCTTACCGACTAGCCAAAAACATTCAGTACTTC
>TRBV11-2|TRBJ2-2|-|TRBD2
CASSPVLAATGELFF
TGTGCCAGCAGCCCAGTACTAGCGGCCACCGGGGAGCTGTTTTTT
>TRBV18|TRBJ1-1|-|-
CASSAGNRETEAFF
TGTGCCAGCTCAGCAGGGAATAGAGAGACTGAAGCTTTCTTT
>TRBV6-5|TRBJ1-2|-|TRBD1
CASSYSGQAYGYTF
TGTGCCAGCAGTTACTCGGGACAGGCCTATGGCTACACCTTC
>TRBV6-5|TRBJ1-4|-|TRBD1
CASSYGGQGNEKLFF
TGTGCCAGCAGTTACGGGGGACAGGGTAATGAAAAACTGTTTTTT
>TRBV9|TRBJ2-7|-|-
CASSVGGLSYEQYF
TGTGCCAGCAGCGTAGGGGGGCTTTCCTACGAGCAGTACTTC
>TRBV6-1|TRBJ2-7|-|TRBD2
CASSEDGLAGVVEQYF
TGTGCCAGCAGTGAGGACGGACTAGCGGGAGTCGTCGAGCAGTACTTC
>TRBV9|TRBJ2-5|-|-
CASTVGGGVQETQYF
TGTGCCAGCACCGTCGGGGGAGGAGTTCAAGAGACCCAGTACTTC
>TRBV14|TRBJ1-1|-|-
CASSQVPGGRVNTEAFF
TGTGCCAGCAGCCAAGTTCCTGGGGGTAGGGTGAACACTGAAGCTTTCTTT
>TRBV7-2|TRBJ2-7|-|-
CASSLEGNPSKYF
TGTGCCAGCAGCTTAGAGGGGAATCCGTCGAAGTACTTC
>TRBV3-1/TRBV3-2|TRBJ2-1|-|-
CASSHPGMSYNEQFF
TGTGCCAGCAGCCATCCGGGGATGTCTTACAATGAGCAGTTCTTC
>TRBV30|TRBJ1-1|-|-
CASETTNTEAFF
TGTGCCTCCGAGACAACGAACACTGAAGCTTTCTTT
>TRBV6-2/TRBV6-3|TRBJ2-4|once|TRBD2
CASSYSSRASGENIQYF
TGTGCCAGCAGTTACTCGTCCCGGGCTAGCGGTGAAAACATTCAGTACTTC
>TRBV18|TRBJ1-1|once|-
CASSPLSGATEAFF
TGTGCCAGCTCACCACTCTCAGGGGCGACTGAAGCTTTCTTT
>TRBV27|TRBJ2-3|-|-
CASSPQVYTDTQYF
TGTGCCAGCAGTCCCCAAGTATACACAGATACGCAGTATTTT
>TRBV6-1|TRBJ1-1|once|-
CASSDLLDRNTEAFF
TGTGCCAGCAGTGATCTCCTGGACAGGAACACTGAAGCTTTCTTT